Listed here are 16 T cell receptor beta chains from one sample, sequenced in a study of technical replicates of blood from a handful of donors (dated by TCRdb to the late 2010s). Library generation was performed with the immunoSEQ multiplex PCR assay. In TCRdb, the immuneACCESS table is reduced to in-frame sequences with V and J assigned. These tables do not hold every clone; where another copy was compared, an unresolved V gene accounts for under half, and the others remain unexplained. In all, the sample holds tens of thousands of clones, and around 95% of those were seen once. Less than 0.3% of the sample goes to the ten largest clones. Input material: T cells isolated from PBMCs. The receptors were gathered from a human donor in good health.

The chain recombines TRBV11-3 with TRBJ2-7; 13 bases agree with TRBD2. The CDR3 runs to 20 residues. V shed 0 bases and J 1 base; nucleotides not matched to a gene: 12. Germline V gene sequence: CDR1 SGHNT, CDR2 YENEEA. CDR3 DNA sequence: TGTGCCAGCAGCTTAGATCCGAGACAGGGGACTAGCGGGGATTCCTACGAGCAGTACTTC. Its translation is CASSLDPRQGTSGDSYEQYF.

This clone was observed once. The V call is TRBV7-8, the J call TRBJ1-3, with D maybe TRBD1 (5 bases). The CDR3 contains 14 residues. The germline gives CDR1 SGHVS, CDR2 FQNEAQ. V lost 5 bases, J lost 2 bases, and 10 bases lay in between. In nucleotides, the CDR3 is TGTGCCAGCAGCATGACAGAAACTGGAAACACCATATATTTT. Amino acid sequence: CASSMTETGNTIYF.

The gene calls are TRBV9 and TRBJ2-6; D not resolved. This CDR3 is 16 amino acids long. Trimming took 0 bases from V and 1 from J, leaving 8 bases between them. In germline, CDR1 is SGDLS, CDR2 YYNGEE. The CDR3: CASSVGGVSGANVLTF. DNA for the CDR3: TGTGCCAGCAGCGTAGGTGGAGTGTCTGGGGCCAACGTCCTGACTTTC.

The chain uses TRBV19 and TRBJ2-7, with unresolved D. From germline, CDR1 is LNHDA and CDR2 SQIVND (reference sequence). Trimming cost V 8 bases and J 6 bases, with 17 bases left between them. The CDR3 length is 13 residues. The CDR3 nucleotides are TGTGCCAGTTCCGGGTCAGTGAATCCCGAGCAGTACTTC. Residues: CASSGSVNPEQYF.

The V and J genes are TRBV29-1 and TRBJ2-3, with 9 nucleotides matching TRBD1. J was trimmed by 4 bases and V by 7 bases; bases with no gene match: 6. The CDR3 covers 13 residues. The V gene's germline CDR1 is SQVTM and CDR2 ANQGSEA. The CDR3 here is CSADRGNADTQYF. The CDR3, as DNA: TGCAGCGCTGACAGGGGGAATGCAGATACGCAGTATTTT.

Written as DNA, the CDR3 is TGTGCCAGCAGCGCAGGGACTAGCGGGCGGGCCCGACAAGAGACCCAGTACTTC. It codes for CASSAGTSGRARQETQYF. The J gene is TRBJ2-5, the V gene TRBV7-9, with 12 positions matching TRBD2. Germline V lookup: CDR1 SEHNR, CDR2 FQNEAQ (reference sequence). The CDR3 contains 18 residues. V trimming: 5 bases; J trimming: 2 bases; junction bases outside the gene matches: 12.

The chain carries TRBV19 and TRBJ1-2, with 9 bases aligning to TRBD1. Per germline, CDR1 LNHDA and CDR2 SQIVND (reference sequence). V was clipped by 5 bases and J by 1 base; unmatched bases: 5. This CDR3 has 15 residues. CDR3 amino acids: CASSADRGINYGYTF. The CDR3 bases are TGTGCCAGTAGTGCCGACAGGGGGATTAACTATGGCTACACCTTC. The variable domain in full, with the rest retrieved from reference TRBV19 and TRBJ1-2, is DGGITQSPKYLFRKEGQNVTLSCEQNLNHDAMYWYRQDPGQGLRLIYYSQIVNDFQKGDIAEGYSVSREKKESFPLTVTSAQKNPTAFYLCASSADRGINYGYTFGSGTRLTVV.

This sequence joins TRBV5-1 and TRBJ2-3, with 15 bases identical to TRBD2. Germline trimming cut 2 bases from V and 6 bases from J; bases unmatched to any gene: 7. Germline-derived CDR1 and CDR2 are SGHRS and YFSETQ. CDR3 size: 17 residues. In DNA, the CDR3 is TGCGCCAGCAGCTTACACGGACTAGCGGGGGGGGGCGATACGCAGTATTTT. The encoded protein is CASSLHGLAGGGDTQYF.

This sequence joins TRBV5-1 and TRBJ2-7; perhaps TRBD1 as D (5 bases). In germline, CDR1 is SGHRS, CDR2 YFSETQ. The CDR3 is 14 amino acids. V shed 0 bases and J shed 6 bases, with 13 bases lying between them. CDR3 loop: CASSLVGRVSEQYF. In nucleotides, the CDR3 is TGCGCCAGCAGCTTGGTGGGCAGGGTAAGCGAGCAGTACTTC.

This chain connects TRBV4-1 to TRBJ1-1; 9 bases agree with TRBD1. Per germline, CDR1 MGHRA and CDR2 YSYEKL. V was pared by 6 bases and J by 1 base, with 3 bases of the junction left unmatched. The length of the CDR3 is 14 residues. In DNA form, the CDR3 reads TGCGCCAGCAGAGGGACAGGGCGGAACACTGAAGCTTTCTTT. Translation gives CASRGTGRNTEAFF.

J is TRBJ1-1 and V is TRBV9; 7 positions agree with TRBD1. CDR1 is SGDLS and CDR2 is YYNGEE in the germline V gene. With 5 bases clipped from V and 1 base from J, the junction kept 2 bases outside the gene matches. The CDR3 loop spans 13 amino acids. In DNA form, the CDR3 reads TGTGCCAGCAGTGACAGGGAGAACACTGAAGCTTTCTTT. Residues: CASSDRENTEAFF. The whole variable domain, filled in from reference TRBV9 and TRBJ1-1, reads DSGVTQTPKHLITATGQRVTLRCSPRSGDLSVYWYQQSLDQGLQFLIQYYNGEERAKGNILERFSAQQFPDLHSELNLSSLELGDSALYFCASSDRENTEAFFGQGTRLTVV.

This clone was counted once. The rearrangement joins TRBV2 to TRBJ2-1; TRBD1 matches at 7 bases. Looked up from germline, CDR1 is SNHLY and CDR2 is FYNNEI. The CDR3 is 14 residues long. V was pared by 6 bases and J by 0 bases, with 2 bases of the junction left unmatched. The CDR3 nucleotides read TGTGCCAGCAGGGACAGGAGCTCCTACAATGAGCAGTTCTTC. This gives the protein CASRDRSSYNEQFF.

This chain joins TRBV27 and TRBJ2-7, with 8 bases matching TRBD1. The CDR3 contains 14 residues. The V and J ends lost 5 bases and 3 bases, in that order; junction bases with no gene match: 6. Looked up from germline, CDR1 is MNHEY and CDR2 is SMNVEV (reference sequence). DNA for the CDR3: TGTGCCAGCAGTCCAGGACAGGGCCGCTACGAGCAGTACTTC. This codes for CASSPGQGRYEQYF.

The chain joins TRBV7-8 to TRBJ1-2; D may be TRBD1 (5 bases). Trimming shortened V by 4 bases and J by 8 bases, and 17 bases separated the two germline ends. Per germline, CDR1 SGHVS and CDR2 FQNEAQ. This CDR3 has 14 amino acids. The DNA for the CDR3 is TGTGCCAGCAGCTACACGGCGTCAGGGCAGGGCTACACCTTC. Residues: CASSYTASGQGYTF.

The V and J genes are TRBV5-4 and TRBJ1-1; TRBD1 matches 7 bases. This CDR3 is 14 amino acids long. The V gene end was trimmed by 3 bases and the J gene end by 8 bases; junction bases not matched to a gene: 10. CDR1 and CDR2 (germline): SGHNT, YYREEE (reference sequence). In DNA, the CDR3 is TGTGCCAGCAGCTCACCCGGGACAGCCAACGAAGCTTTCTTT. Translation: CASSSPGTANEAFF.

This clone appeared once. The chain joins TRBV7-9 to TRBJ1-1; D is unclear. V lost 3 bases and J 8 bases, leaving 7 bases between the germline ends. This CDR3 has 11 residues. The V gene's germline CDR1 is SEHNR and CDR2 FQNEAQ (reference sequence). The CDR3 nucleotides read TGTGCCAGCAGCTTCGGCGGAGAAGCTTTCTTT. Protein product: CASSFGGEAFF. Complete variable domain (other parts from reference TRBV7-9 and TRBJ1-1): DTGVSQNPRHKITKRGQNVTFRCDPISEHNRLYWYRQTLGQGPEFLTYFQNEAQLEKSRLLSDRFSAERPKGSFSTLEIQRTEQGDSAMYLCASSFGGEAFFGQGTRLTVV.